This is a list of T cell receptor beta chains from one sample in a study of metastatic and nonmetastatic thyroid tumors. TCRdb re-called the PCR reads with MiXCR. Of roughly 40,000 clones listed, around 15% are singletons. Material for sequencing was blood. Source of these receptors: a female donor with papillary thyroid cancer or a benign thyroid nodule (not recorded which). Some clones in this sample may be carry-over from other donors' samples. The CDR3 runs from the conserved cysteine through the conserved F or W. D genes are given only for firm matches. Rows give clone size only sometimes, using once, few, many, or a class for an expanded clone.

cdr3_nt cdr3_aa d_call clone_size j_call v_call
TGTGCCAGCAGGAAGGACAGCTTCAACACTGAAGCTTTCTTT CASRKDSFNTEAFF - few TRBJ1-1 TRBV6-4
TGTGCCAGCAGCCAGGGTTCGGGGGCATTGAACTATGGCTACACCTTC CASSQGSGALNYGYTF - many TRBJ1-2 TRBV11-2
TGTGCCAGCAGTGGGGGGGTAGAGCAGTTCTTC CASSGGVEQFF TRBD2 - TRBJ2-1 TRBV6-6
TGTGCCAGCAGCTTTTACAGGGTCTCCTACGAGCAGTACTTC CASSFYRVSYEQYF - many TRBJ2-7 TRBV5-5
TGTGCCAGCAGCTGGGACAGGGGAGGGACTGAAGCTTTCTTT CASSWDRGGTEAFF TRBD1 - TRBJ1-1 TRBV5-4
TGTGCCAGCAGCTTAGGGGGGATAGGCAATGAGCAGTTCTTC CASSLGGIGNEQFF - - TRBJ2-1 TRBV7-8
TGTGCCAGCAGTGAGTGGCGGGCCAACACAGATACGCAGTATTTT CASSEWRANTDTQYF - many TRBJ2-3 TRBV6-1
TGCGCCAGCAGCTTGGTCTATCCTGACGAGCAGTACTTC CASSLVYPDEQYF - many TRBJ2-7 TRBV5-1
TGTGCCAGCAGTTTTCAAGGAGGCGCCAACGTCCTGACTTTC CASSFQGGANVLTF - - TRBJ2-6 TRBV28
TGTGCCAGCAGTTACTCGGCGGGAGGCCCTTCAGAGCAGTACTTC CASSYSAGGPSEQYF TRBD2 many TRBJ2-7 TRBV6-5
TGTGCCAGCAGTTACTCGACTAGCACTGTCTACAATGAGCAGTTCTTC CASSYSTSTVYNEQFF TRBD2 - TRBJ2-1 TRBV6-2/TRBV6-3
TGTGCCAGCAGTTCGGCTCGAGAGACCCAGTACTTC CASSSARETQYF - many TRBJ2-5 TRBV12-3/TRBV12-4
TGTGCCAGCAGCTTACGACCCCCGGGGACTGAAGCTTTCTTT CASSLRPPGTEAFF - many TRBJ1-1 TRBV5-5
TGTGCCAGCAGCTTTGTGCAGGGGGCGAGGAACTCCTACGAGCAGTACTTC CASSFVQGARNSYEQYF TRBD1 - TRBJ2-7 TRBV11-2
TGTGCCAGCAGTAACCTAGCGGGAGGTAAAGATACGCAGTATTTT CASSNLAGGKDTQYF TRBD2 many TRBJ2-3 TRBV6-4
TGCGCCAGCAGCCTCGAGGCCCTCACAGATACGCAGTATTTT CASSLEALTDTQYF - many TRBJ2-3 TRBV5-1
TGCAGCGCCCGACTCATCTCCTACAATGAGCAGTTCTTC CSARLISYNEQFF - many TRBJ2-1 TRBV29-1
TGTGCCAGCAGCCCAGGGGACATCGAGGACACCGGGGAGCTGTTTTTT CASSPGDIEDTGELFF - many TRBJ2-2 TRBV3-1
TGTGCCAGCAGCCCTTTCCCCCCGGGACTAGCGGGAAGTCGTACGCAGTATTTT CASSPFPPGLAGSRTQYF TRBD2 - TRBJ2-3 TRBV14
TGTGCCAGCAGCCGACGAGGGGTTAGCAATCAGCCCCAGCATTTT CASSRRGVSNQPQHF - many TRBJ1-5 TRBV27
TGTGCCAGCAGGCAGGCGGGGGTGGGTACTGAAGCTTTCTTT CASRQAGVGTEAFF - - TRBJ1-1 TRBV6-2/TRBV6-3
TGTGCCTGGAGTGCTTACACCTCAGACGGGAAGGCGGAAAAACTGTTTTTT CAWSAYTSDGKAEKLFF - many TRBJ1-4 TRBV30
TGTGCCAGCAGTCACCAGACTAGCGCCGCCAATGAGCAGTTCTTC CASSHQTSAANEQFF TRBD2 - TRBJ2-1 TRBV3-1
TGTGCCAGTTACAGTTATTTGAACACCGGGGAGCTGTTTTTT CASYSYLNTGELFF - many TRBJ2-2 TRBV12-3/TRBV12-4
TGTGCCAGCAGTTACTCGAGAGCTAGCGCTTACTCCTACGAGCAGTTCTTC CASSYSRASAYSYEQFF - - TRBJ2-1 TRBV6-2/TRBV6-3
TGCAGCGCCAATCTAGCGGGAGGCACCTACGAGCAGTACTTC CSANLAGGTYEQYF TRBD2 many TRBJ2-7 TRBV29-1
TGTGCCAGCAGCGTAGAGGGGCTCGCCGGGGAGCTGTTTTTT CASSVEGLAGELFF - - TRBJ2-2 TRBV9